This TCR beta chain was captured in a study of CD8+CD57+ T cells in acquired aplastic anemia. Study results and caveats: The number of CD8+ CDR3 sequences shared by patients and controls was approximately 31.

The CDR3 loop spans 14 amino acids. The germline gives CDR1 LNHDA, CDR2 SQIVND (reference sequence). V was clipped by 3 bases and J by 0 bases, with 9 bases between them. Patients chosen for sequencing had shown CD8+CD57+ cell expansion by flow cytometry. All participating patients were living with severe acquired aplastic anemia. The study sampled blood from patients who had received no therapy. In regard to this clonotype: What it binds is not known.

Genomic DNA provided the template from which TCR beta VDJ and CDR3 profiles were obtained. TCRdb reprocessed the reads via MiXCR and lists one record per CDR3 protein. The table includes more than 70,000 distinct CDR3 sequences, roughly three quarters detected once. J is TRBJ2-7 and V is TRBV19; D is possibly TRBD2 (5 bases). Sequencing input: sorted CD4+, CD8+, or CD8+CD57+ T cells (not recorded which) from PBMCs. The origin of this receptor is a human donor with aplastic anemia. The CDR3: CASSMDFSSYEQYF. CDR3 DNA: TGTGCCAGTAGTATGGACTTCAGCTCCTACGAGCAGTACTTC. The full variable domain, its missing parts supplied by reference TRBV19 and TRBJ2-7, is DGGITQSPKYLFRKEGQNVTLSCEQNLNHDAMYWYRQDPGQGLRLIYYSQIVNDFQKGDIAEGYSVSREKKESFPLTVTSAQKNPTAFYLCASSMDFSSYEQYFGPGTRLTVT.